This T cell receptor (beta chain) was sequenced during a study of T cell responses to AZD1222 COVID-19 vaccine. CDR3 size: 11 residues. V dropped 5 bases and J dropped 11; count of bases not matched to a gene: 4. From germline, CDR1 is SQVTM and CDR2 ANQGSEA. TCRdb keeps only in-frame clones here, not all; method: immunoSEQ multiplex PCR. The table records about 99,000 clones, 70% to 90% of them present only once. The sequencing used peripheral blood, collected on day 0 of AZD1222 vaccination. The clonotype comes from an adult in good health. The J gene is TRBJ1-2, the V gene TRBV29-1; 11 bases agree with TRBD1. Here the CDR3 reads CSVPGQGAYTF. The CDR3 DNA reads TGCAGCGTTCCTGGACAGGGGGCTTACACCTTC.